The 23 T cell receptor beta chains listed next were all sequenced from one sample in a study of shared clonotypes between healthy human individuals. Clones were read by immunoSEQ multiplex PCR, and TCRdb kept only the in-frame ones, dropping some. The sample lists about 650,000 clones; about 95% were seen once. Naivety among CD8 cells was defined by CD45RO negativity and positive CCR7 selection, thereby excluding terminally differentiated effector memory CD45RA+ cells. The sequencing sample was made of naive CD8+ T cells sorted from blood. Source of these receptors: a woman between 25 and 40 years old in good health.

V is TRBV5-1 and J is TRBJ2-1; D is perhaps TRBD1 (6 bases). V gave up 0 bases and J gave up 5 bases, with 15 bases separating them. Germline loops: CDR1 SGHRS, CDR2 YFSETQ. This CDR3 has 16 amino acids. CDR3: CASSLVGAPRNNEQFF. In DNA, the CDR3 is TGCGCCAGCAGCTTGGTGGGGGCGCCTAGGAACAATGAGCAGTTCTTC.

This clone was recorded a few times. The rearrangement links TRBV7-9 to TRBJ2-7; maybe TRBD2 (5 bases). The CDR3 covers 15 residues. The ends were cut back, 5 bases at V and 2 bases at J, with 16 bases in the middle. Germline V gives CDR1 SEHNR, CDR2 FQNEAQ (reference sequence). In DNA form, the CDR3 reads TGTGCCAGCAGCCCTGAGGGCATACGCACCTACGAGCAGTACTTC. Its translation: CASSPEGIRTYEQYF.

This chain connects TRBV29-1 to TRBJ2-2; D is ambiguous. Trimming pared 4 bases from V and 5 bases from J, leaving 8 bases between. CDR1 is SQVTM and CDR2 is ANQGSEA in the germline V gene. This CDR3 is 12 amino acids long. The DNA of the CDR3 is TGCAGCGTTGTGCCCGGGACCGGGGAGCTGTTTTTT. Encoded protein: CSVVPGTGELFF.

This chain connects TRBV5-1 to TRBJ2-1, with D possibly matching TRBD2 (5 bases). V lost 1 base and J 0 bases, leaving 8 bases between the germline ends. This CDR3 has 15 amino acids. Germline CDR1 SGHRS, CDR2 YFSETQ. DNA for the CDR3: TGCGCCAGCAGCTTGACTAGTGACTCCTACAATGAGCAGTTCTTC. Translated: CASSLTSDSYNEQFF.

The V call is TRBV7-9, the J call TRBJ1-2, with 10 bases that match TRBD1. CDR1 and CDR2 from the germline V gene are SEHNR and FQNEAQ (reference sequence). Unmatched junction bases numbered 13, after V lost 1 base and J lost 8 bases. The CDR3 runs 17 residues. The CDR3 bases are TGTGCCAGCAGCTTAGTTTTTTCGCGACAGGGGGCGAACGGCTACACCTTC. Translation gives CASSLVFSRQGANGYTF.

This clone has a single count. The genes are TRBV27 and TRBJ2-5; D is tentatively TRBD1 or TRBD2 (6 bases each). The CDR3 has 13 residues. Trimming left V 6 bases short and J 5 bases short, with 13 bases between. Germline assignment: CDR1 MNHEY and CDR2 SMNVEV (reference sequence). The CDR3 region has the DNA TGTGCCAGCAGCGTACTGGGGGGCGAGACCCAGTACTTC. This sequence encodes CASSVLGGETQYF.

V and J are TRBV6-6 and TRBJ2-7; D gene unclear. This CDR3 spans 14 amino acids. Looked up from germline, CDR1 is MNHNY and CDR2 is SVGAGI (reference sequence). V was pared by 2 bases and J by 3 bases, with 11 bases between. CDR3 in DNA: TGTGCCAGCAGTTACGGCTCCTTAGGCTACGAGCAGTACTTC. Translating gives CASSYGSLGYEQYF.

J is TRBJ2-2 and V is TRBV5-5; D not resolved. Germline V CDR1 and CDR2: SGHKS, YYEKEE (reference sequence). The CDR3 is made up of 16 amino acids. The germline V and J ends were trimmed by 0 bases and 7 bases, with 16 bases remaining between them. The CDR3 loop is CASSLGRGFLDGELFF. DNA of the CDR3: TGTGCCAGCAGCTTGGGACGAGGATTTTTGGACGGGGAGCTGTTTTTT.

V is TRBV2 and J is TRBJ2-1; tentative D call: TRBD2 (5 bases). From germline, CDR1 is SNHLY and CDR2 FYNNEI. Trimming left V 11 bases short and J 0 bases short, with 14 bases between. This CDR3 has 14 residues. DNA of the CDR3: TGTGCCGCCTTGGTAGCGAGCTCCTACAATGAGCAGTTCTTC. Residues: CAALVASSYNEQFF.

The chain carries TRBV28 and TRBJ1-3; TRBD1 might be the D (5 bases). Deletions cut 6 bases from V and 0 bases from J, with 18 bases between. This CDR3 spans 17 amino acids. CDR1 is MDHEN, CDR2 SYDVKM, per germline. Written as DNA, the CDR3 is TGTGCCAGCAGCCCTTCCACCGGACATCGCTCTGGAAACACCATATATTTT. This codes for CASSPSTGHRSGNTIYF.

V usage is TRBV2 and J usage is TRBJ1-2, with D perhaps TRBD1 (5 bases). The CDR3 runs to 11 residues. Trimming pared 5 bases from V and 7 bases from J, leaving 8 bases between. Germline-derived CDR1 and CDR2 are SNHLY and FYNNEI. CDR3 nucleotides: TGTGCCAGCAGTCAGGGTGGTGGCTACACCTTC. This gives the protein CASSQGGGYTF.

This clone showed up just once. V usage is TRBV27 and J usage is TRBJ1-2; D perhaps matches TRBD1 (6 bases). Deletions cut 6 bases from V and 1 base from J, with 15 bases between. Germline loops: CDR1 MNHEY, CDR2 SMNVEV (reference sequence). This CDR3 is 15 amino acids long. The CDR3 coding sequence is TGTGCCAGCAGCAACCGACAGGATTATAACTATGGCTACACCTTC. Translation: CASSNRQDYNYGYTF.

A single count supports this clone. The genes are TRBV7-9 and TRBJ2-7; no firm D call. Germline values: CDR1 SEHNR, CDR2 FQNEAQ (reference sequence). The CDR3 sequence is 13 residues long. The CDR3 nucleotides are TGTGCGGTCCAGCGACCGACCCAGGACGAGCAGTACTTC. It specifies CAVQRPTQDEQYF.

This CDR3 reads CASSITSTNYEQYF. The DNA for the CDR3 is TGTGCCAGTAGTATTACTAGCACCAACTACGAGCAGTACTTC. The chain employs TRBV19 and TRBJ2-7; tentative D call: TRBD2 (6 bases). The CDR3 length is 14 residues. V lost 3 bases and J 3 bases, leaving 12 bases between the germline ends. The germline V gene encodes CDR1 LNHDA and CDR2 SQIVND (reference sequence).

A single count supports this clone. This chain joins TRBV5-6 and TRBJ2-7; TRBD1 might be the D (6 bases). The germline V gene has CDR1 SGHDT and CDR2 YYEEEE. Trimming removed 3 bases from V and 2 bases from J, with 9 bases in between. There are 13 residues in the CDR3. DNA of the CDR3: TGTGCCAGCAGCTATACAGGGACCTACGAGCAGTACTTC. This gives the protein CASSYTGTYEQYF.

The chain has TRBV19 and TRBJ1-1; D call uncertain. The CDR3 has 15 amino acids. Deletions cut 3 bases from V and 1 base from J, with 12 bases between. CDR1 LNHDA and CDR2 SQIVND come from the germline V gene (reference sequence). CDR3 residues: CASSILWRENTEAFF. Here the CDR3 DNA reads TGTGCCAGTAGTATTCTTTGGCGGGAGAACACTGAAGCTTTCTTT.

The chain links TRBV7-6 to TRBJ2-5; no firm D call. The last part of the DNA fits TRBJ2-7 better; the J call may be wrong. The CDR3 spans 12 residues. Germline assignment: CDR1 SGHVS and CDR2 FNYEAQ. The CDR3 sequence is CASSPGLYEQYF. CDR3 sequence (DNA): TGTGCCAGCAGCCCCGGGCTCTACGAGCAGTACTTC.

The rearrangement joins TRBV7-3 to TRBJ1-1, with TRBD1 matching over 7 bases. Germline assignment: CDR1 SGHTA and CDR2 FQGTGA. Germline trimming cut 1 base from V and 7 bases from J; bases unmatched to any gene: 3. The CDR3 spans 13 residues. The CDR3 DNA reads TGTGCCAGCAGCTTAAAGGGGACAGATGAAGCTTTCTTT. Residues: CASSLKGTDEAFF.

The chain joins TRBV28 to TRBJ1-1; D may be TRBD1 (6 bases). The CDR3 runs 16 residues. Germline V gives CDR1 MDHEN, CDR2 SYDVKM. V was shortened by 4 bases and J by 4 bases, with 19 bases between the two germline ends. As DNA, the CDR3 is TGTGCCAGCAGTTCCCAATCCGGGACAAAGGGCACTGAAGCTTTCTTT. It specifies CASSSQSGTKGTEAFF.

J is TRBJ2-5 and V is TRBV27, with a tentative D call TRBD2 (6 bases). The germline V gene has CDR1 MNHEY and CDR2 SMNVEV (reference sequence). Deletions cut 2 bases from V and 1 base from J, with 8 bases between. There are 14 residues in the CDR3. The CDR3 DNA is TGTGCCAGCAGTTTAGGGGGGACCCAAGAGACCCAGTACTTC. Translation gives CASSLGGTQETQYF.

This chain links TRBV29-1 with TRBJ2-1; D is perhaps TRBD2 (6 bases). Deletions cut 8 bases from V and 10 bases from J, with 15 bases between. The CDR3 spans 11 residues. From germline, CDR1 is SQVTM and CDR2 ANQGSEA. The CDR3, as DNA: TGCAGCTCATCCCCTCTAGCGGAGCAGTTCTTC. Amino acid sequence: CSSSPLAEQFF.

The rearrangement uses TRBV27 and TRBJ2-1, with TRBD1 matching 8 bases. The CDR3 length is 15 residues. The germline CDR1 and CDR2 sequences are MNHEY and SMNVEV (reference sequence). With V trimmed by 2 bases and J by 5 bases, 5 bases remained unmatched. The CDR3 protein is CASSLGAGGNNEQFF. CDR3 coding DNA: TGTGCCAGCAGTTTAGGGGCAGGGGGCAACAATGAGCAGTTCTTC.

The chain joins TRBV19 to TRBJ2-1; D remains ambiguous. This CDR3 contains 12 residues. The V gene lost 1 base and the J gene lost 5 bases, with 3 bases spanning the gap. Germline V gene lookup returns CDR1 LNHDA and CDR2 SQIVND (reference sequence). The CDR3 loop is CASSIADNEQFF. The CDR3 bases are TGTGCCAGTAGTATAGCAGACAATGAGCAGTTCTTC.